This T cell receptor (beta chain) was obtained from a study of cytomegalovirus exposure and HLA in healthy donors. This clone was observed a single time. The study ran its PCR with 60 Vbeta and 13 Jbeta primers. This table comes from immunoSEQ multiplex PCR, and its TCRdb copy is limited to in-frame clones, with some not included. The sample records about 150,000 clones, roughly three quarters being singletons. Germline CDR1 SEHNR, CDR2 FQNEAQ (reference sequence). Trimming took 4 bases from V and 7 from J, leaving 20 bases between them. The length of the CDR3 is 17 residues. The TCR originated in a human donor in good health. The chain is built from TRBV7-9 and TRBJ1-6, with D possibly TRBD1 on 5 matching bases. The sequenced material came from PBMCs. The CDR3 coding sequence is TGTGCCAGCAGCTCTGAGACAGTAGCTTGGTTGAATTCACCCCTCCACTTT. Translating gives CASSSETVAWLNSPLHF.